This entry lists 12 T cell receptor beta chains sequenced from one sample in a study of shared clonotypes between healthy human individuals. Clones were read by immunoSEQ multiplex PCR, and TCRdb kept only the in-frame ones, dropping some. The sample lists 550,000 to 800,000 clones; 90% were seen once. Sequencing was done on a sample of memory CD8+ T cells from PBMCs. Subset reported: CD45RO+ cells pooled with CCR7-negative TemRA cells. The receptors stem from a man between 18 and 29 years old in good health. Some clones in this sample may be carry-over from other donors' samples.

The CDR3 nucleotides read TGTGCCAGCAGCCCCGCGTATGAGCAGTTCTTC. Translation gives CASSPAYEQFF. J is TRBJ2-1 and V is TRBV7-9; D unclear. The CDR3 contains 11 residues. V lost 5 bases and J lost 8, with 7 bases in between. The germline CDR1 and CDR2 sequences are SEHNR and FQNEAQ (reference sequence).

The V gene is TRBV5-1, the J gene TRBJ2-3; 10 bases fit TRBD2. V lost 3 bases and J lost 0; bases outside the gene matches: 1. Germline CDR1 SGHRS, CDR2 YFSETQ. This CDR3 spans 15 amino acids. The CDR3 reads CASSSGLASTDTQYF. Here the CDR3 DNA reads TGCGCCAGCAGCTCGGGACTAGCGAGCACAGATACGCAGTATTTT.

This chain links TRBV28 with TRBJ2-7; 13 bases map to TRBD2. Per the germline V gene, CDR1 is MDHEN and CDR2 is SYDVKM. V shed 6 bases and J 7 bases; nucleotides not matched to a gene: 9. The CDR3 spans 15 residues. CDR3 in DNA: TGTGCCAGCAGCTCCGGGACTAGCGGGATGTGGGAGCAGTACTTC. Translation: CASSSGTSGMWEQYF.

As regards this clone: Additional DNA sequences in this sample encode the identical CDR3. This chain connects TRBV27 to TRBJ2-1; the D gene is possibly TRBD2 (6 bases). Germline CDR1 is MNHEY and CDR2 is SMNVEV (reference sequence). The CDR3 covers 14 residues. Between the trimmed V and J ends, which lost 5 bases and 3 bases, there was a span of 11 bases. CDR3: CASSAGLLYNEQFF. The CDR3 nucleotides read TGTGCCAGCAGTGCGGGACTCCTCTACAATGAGCAGTTCTTC.

The chain uses TRBV12-5 and TRBJ2-3; 7 bases match TRBD1. CDR1 and CDR2 from the germline V gene are LGHNT and FRNRAP. V trimming: 0 bases; J trimming: 3 bases; junction bases outside the gene matches: 15. The CDR3 has 19 amino acids. CDR3 in amino acids: CASGLVLTDRTGLTDTQYF. CDR3 bases: TGTGCTAGTGGTTTGGTATTGACCGATAGGACAGGTTTGACAGATACGCAGTATTTT.

The chain links TRBV5-6 to TRBJ1-1; no reliable D call. With 4 bases removed from V and 4 bases from J, the gap between germline ends came to 17 bases. This CDR3 is built from 15 residues. Germline V lookup: CDR1 SGHDT, CDR2 YYEEEE. The CDR3 region is CASSTVGVGGTEAFF. The CDR3 nucleotides are TGTGCCAGCAGCACAGTGGGTGTGGGCGGCACTGAAGCTTTCTTT.

The chain has TRBV28 and TRBJ2-7; the D gene is possibly TRBD2 (7 bases). V was trimmed by 7 bases and J by 1 base, leaving 20 bases between them. The V gene's germline CDR1 is MDHEN and CDR2 SYDVKM. The CDR3 totals 16 residues. CDR3 nucleotides: TGTGCCAGCAAGGGGGGGGAGGTCGGACTTTCCTACGAGCAGTACTTC. Residues: CASKGGEVGLSYEQYF.

This clone has just one count. The rearrangement links TRBV9 to TRBJ2-1; D gene uncertain. Trimming removed 4 bases from V and 5 bases from J, with 10 bases in between. The CDR3 consists of 13 residues. Per germline, CDR1 SGDLS and CDR2 YYNGEE. CDR3 DNA: TGTGCCAGCAGCCAAGATCCCGACAATGAGCAGTTCTTC. This codes for CASSQDPDNEQFF.

This rearrangement joins TRBV27 to TRBJ2-7, with a possible D match to TRBD2 (6 bases). The CDR3 is 15 amino acids. Trimming cost V 5 bases and J 3 bases, with 17 bases left between them. The germline V gene has CDR1 MNHEY and CDR2 SMNVEV (reference sequence). The CDR3 sequence is CASSPTGTPIYEQYF. The DNA for the CDR3 is TGTGCCAGCAGTCCCACCGGGACTCCCATCTACGAGCAGTACTTC.

The CDR3, as DNA: TGTGCCAGTAGTATGGCGTCTAGCGGGAGGAACTATCTGAATGAGCAGTTCTTC. This gives the protein CASSMASSGRNYLNEQFF. This chain uses TRBV19 with TRBJ2-1; the match to TRBD2 covers 11 bases. J lost 7 bases, V lost 3 bases, and 14 bases had no gene match. In germline, CDR1 is LNHDA, CDR2 SQIVND (reference sequence). The CDR3 extends over 18 amino acids.

The chain has TRBV5-8 and TRBJ2-1; no definite D call. Germline CDR1 SGHTS, CDR2 YDEGEE. There are 14 residues in the CDR3. V was shortened by 0 bases and J by 8 bases, with 12 bases between the two germline ends. Here the CDR3 reads CASSLVDGVYEQFF. CDR3 nucleotide sequence: TGTGCCAGCAGCTTGGTGGATGGCGTGTATGAGCAGTTCTTC. Full variable domain (rest looked up from reference TRBV5-8 and TRBJ2-1): EAGVTQSPTHLIKTRGQQATLRCSPISGHTSVYWYQQALGLGLQFLLWYDEGEERNRGNFPPRFSGRQFPNYSSELNVNALELEDSALYLCASSLVDGVYEQFFGPGTRLTVL.

The chain recombines TRBV27 with TRBJ1-1, with D possibly TRBD1 on 5 matching bases. The germline CDR1 and CDR2 sequences are MNHEY and SMNVEV (reference sequence). Trimming left V 4 bases short and J 5 bases short, with 11 bases between. The CDR3 runs to 13 residues. Here the CDR3 reads CASSYRTRTEAFF. The CDR3 bases are TGTGCCAGCAGTTACAGGACGAGGACTGAAGCTTTCTTT.